This section outlines one TCR beta chain sequence together with its context. The data stem from a study of shared T cell receptors in the human thymus. Repertoires were generated with immunoSEQ multiplex PCR, while TCRdb's copy carries only in-frame clones and drops some. Among approximately 760,000 clones listed, approximately 83% were seen once. CDR1 and CDR2 (germline): SGHVS, FQNEAQ. V dropped 0 bases and J dropped 3 bases, with 12 bases sitting between them. This CDR3 contains 15 residues. This sample was also put to use in a study of human thymus T cells. That work contributes: Thymic samples were excised during corrective heart operations. Among thymic and blood repertoires, usage of V and J genes appeared biased. Related research found strongly overlapping thymic repertoires in unrelated individuals.

This TCR was sampled from a girl under three years old with a congenital heart defect. The chain has TRBV7-8 and TRBJ2-7; D might be TRBD1 (5 bases). Sequenced: thymocytes. As DNA, the CDR3 is TGTGCCAGCAGCTTAGCATCAGGGATAGGCTACGAGCAGTACTTC. Protein: CASSLASGIGYEQYF.